The 25 T cell receptor beta chains in this list originate from one sample, sequenced in a study of identical twins. MiXCR, applied by TCRdb to the 5' RACE reads, yields one record per CDR3 protein. The data hold approximately 1.8 million distinct CDR3 sequences, with about 31% observed a single time. Sample: cord blood. These receptors originate from a newborn girl in good health.

V is TRBV5-1 and J is TRBJ2-5; the D gene is possibly TRBD2 (6 bases). Germline assignment: CDR1 SGHRS and CDR2 YFSETQ. The CDR3 has 13 residues. With 3 bases removed from V and 3 bases from J, the gap between germline ends came to 9 bases. The CDR3 DNA reads TGCGCCAGCAGCTCGCGGACTAAAGAGACCCAGTACTTC. It specifies CASSSRTKETQYF.

This clonotype was observed a handful of times. The chain has TRBV10-3 and TRBJ1-5, with D unclear. V dropped 1 base and J dropped 4 bases, with 5 bases sitting between them. Germline lookup yields CDR1 ENHRY and CDR2 SYGVKD. CDR3 length: 13 residues. CDR3 DNA: TGTGCCATCAGTGAGTGGAGTAATCAGCCCCAGCATTTT. It codes for CAISEWSNQPQHF.

This clonotype was detected a few times. This chain links TRBV5-1 with TRBJ1-4; D call uncertain. Germline V CDR1 and CDR2: SGHRS, YFSETQ. V lost 0 bases to trimming and J lost 1 base, with 7 bases between them. The CDR3 runs to 15 residues. CDR3 residues: CASSLGPETNEKLFF. As DNA, the CDR3 is TGCGCCAGCAGCTTGGGACCAGAAACTAATGAAAAACTGTTTTTT.

J is TRBJ2-1 and V is TRBV6-5, with 12 nucleotides matching TRBD2. The CDR3 is made up of 15 amino acids. CDR1 and CDR2 (germline): MNHEY, SVGAGI. V was pared by 5 bases and J by 8 bases, with 7 bases of the junction left unmatched. CDR3 bases: TGTGCCAGCAGTCCGACTAGCGGGAGTTTGGATGAGCAGTTCTTC. Protein product: CASSPTSGSLDEQFF.

This clonotype was seen a few times. The rearrangement links TRBV4-1 to TRBJ2-3, with 7 bases matching TRBD1. The CDR3 loop spans 17 amino acids. Germline loops: CDR1 MGHRA, CDR2 YSYEKL. With 0 bases clipped from V and 5 bases from J, the junction kept 11 bases outside the gene matches. CDR3 in amino acids: CASSQDGGGTGVDTQYF. In DNA form, the CDR3 reads TGCGCCAGCAGCCAAGACGGTGGGGGAACAGGGGTAGATACGCAGTATTTT.

This clonotype came up a few times. This sequence may be a read error, since a much larger clone differs from it by one base. This chain links TRBV7-2 with TRBJ2-1; tentatively, D is TRBD2 (5 bases). Trimming shortened V by 0 bases and J by 2 bases, and 8 bases separated the two germline ends. The CDR3 loop spans 15 amino acids. Germline-derived CDR1 and CDR2 are SGHTA and FQGNSA. The CDR3 here is CASSLAGEAYNEQFF. In DNA form, the CDR3 reads TGTGCCAGCAGCTTAGCGGGAGAAGCCTACAATGAGCAGTTCTTC.

The chain has TRBV19 and TRBJ1-5; D gene uncertain. Germline loops: CDR1 LNHDA, CDR2 SQIVND (reference sequence). CDR3 size: 14 residues. Trimming left V 5 bases short and J 10 bases short, with 18 bases between. CDR3 DNA sequence: TGTGCCAGTAGTCCACCGGACCGTCCGGATCCCCAGCATTTT. Encoded protein: CASSPPDRPDPQHF.

This clonotype was recorded a few times. The chain has TRBV28 and TRBJ1-5; 7 bases are a match to TRBD1. This CDR3 has 15 residues. Germline CDR1 reads MDHEN; CDR2 reads SYDVKM. V shed 5 bases, J shed 3 bases, and the junction held 7 bases outside the gene matches. The CDR3 DNA reads as TGTGCCAGCAGTCCCCCGACAGGGTCCAATCAGCCCCAGCATTTT. It translates to CASSPPTGSNQPQHF.

CDR3 loop: CASSFEVTLAKNIQYF. Here the CDR3 DNA reads TGTGCCAGCAGTTTCGAGGTGACACTAGCCAAAAACATTCAGTACTTC. V usage is TRBV28 and J usage is TRBJ2-4; D is unresolved. Germline loops: CDR1 MDHEN, CDR2 SYDVKM. CDR3 size: 16 residues. Trimming removed 3 bases from V and 0 bases from J, with 12 bases in between.

The V and J genes are TRBV6-1 and TRBJ1-2; the D gene is possibly TRBD1 (6 bases). This CDR3 is built from 15 residues. CDR1 and CDR2 (germline): MNHNS, SASEGT. Trimming stripped 3 bases from V and 1 base from J, with 12 bases between. The CDR3 nucleotides read TGTGCCAGCAGTGAGCGACAGGCTGGTAACTATGGCTACACCTTC. Amino acid sequence: CASSERQAGNYGYTF.

The chain links TRBV24-1 to TRBJ2-1, with D perhaps assigned TRBD1 or TRBD2 (7 bases each). This CDR3 region has 17 residues. Germline-derived CDR1 and CDR2 are KGHDR and SFDVKD. V lost 4 bases to trimming and J lost 0 bases, with 15 bases between them. The CDR3 spells CATSDYRGGSSYNEQFF. CDR3 DNA: TGTGCCACCAGTGACTACAGGGGAGGGAGCTCCTACAATGAGCAGTTCTTC.

The chain has TRBV29-1 and TRBJ2-1, with 12 bases that match TRBD2. The CDR3 has 14 residues. J gave up 6 bases and V 2 bases, and 2 bases lay outside the gene matches. Germline lookup yields CDR1 SQVTM and CDR2 ANQGSEA. The CDR3 nucleotides read TGCAGCGTTGAACGGACTAGCGGGACCAATGAGCAGTTCTTC. Amino acid sequence: CSVERTSGTNEQFF.

The genes are TRBV12-3 or TRBV12-4 and TRBJ2-1; the D gene could be TRBD1 or TRBD2 (5 bases each). This CDR3 has 14 residues. V was trimmed by 8 bases and J by 2 bases, leaving 13 bases between them. Here the CDR3 DNA reads TGTGCCAGCCATCCGGGACCAACCTACAATGAGCAGTTCTTC. Translation: CASHPGPTYNEQFF.

On this clonotype: A clone one base away is much larger, so this may be a read error. The rearrangement links TRBV6-2 or TRBV6-3 to TRBJ1-1; D ambiguous. This CDR3 region has 11 residues. Trimming pared 6 bases from V and 3 bases from J, leaving 5 bases between. CDR1 MNHEY and CDR2 SVGEGT come from the germline V gene. The CDR3 nucleotides are TGTGCCAGCAGATGGGACACTGAAGCTTTCTTT. It specifies CASRWDTEAFF.

This clonotype was seen a few times. V usage is TRBV12-3 or TRBV12-4 and J usage is TRBJ2-7; possible D gene TRBD2, 5 bases. The CDR3 spans 12 residues. The V end lost 3 bases, the J end lost 7 bases, and 10 bases lay between the germline ends. The CDR3 DNA reads TGTGCCAGCAGTTTTTGGGTAGCGGAGCAGTACTTC. Translated, it gives CASSFWVAEQYF.

The chain links TRBV11-1 to TRBJ2-1; D not resolved. The germline V gene encodes CDR1 SGHAT and CDR2 FQDESV (reference sequence). This CDR3 has 12 residues. V lost 5 bases to trimming and J lost 9 bases, with 11 bases between them. Here the CDR3 DNA reads TGTGCCAGCAGCCGTAAGTCCAGTGAGCAGTTCTTC. Encoded protein: CASSRKSSEQFF.

With regard to this clonotype: This may come from a read error, since a much larger clone is one base off. The CDR3 reads CSVGENVAENIQYF. In DNA, the CDR3 is TGCAGCGTTGGAGAAAATGTAGCCGAAAACATTCAGTACTTC. V is TRBV29-1 and J is TRBJ2-4; D not resolved. The CDR3 consists of 14 residues. From germline, CDR1 is SQVTM and CDR2 ANQGSEA.

J is TRBJ1-2 and V is TRBV3-1, with 9 bases fitting TRBD1. Germline CDR1 reads LGHDT; CDR2 reads YNNKEL (reference sequence). V lost 4 bases and J lost 8; bases outside the gene matches: 11. The length of the CDR3 is 15 residues. The CDR3 coding sequence is TGTGCCAGCAGCCGAATACAGGGGGCTTCAGACGGCTACACCTTC. Amino acids: CASSRIQGASDGYTF.

The chain recombines TRBV20-1 with TRBJ2-3; 8 bases map to TRBD2. The CDR3 length is 13 residues. Looked up from germline, CDR1 is DFQATT and CDR2 is SNEGSKA (reference sequence). CDR3 loop: CSDITGGADTQYF. In DNA, the CDR3 is TGCAGCGATATAACGGGAGGGGCAGATACGCAGTATTTT.

The chain employs TRBV9 and TRBJ1-2; D remains ambiguous. V lost 0 bases and J 4 bases, leaving 13 bases between the germline ends. The CDR3 covers 15 residues. The germline V gene encodes CDR1 SGDLS and CDR2 YYNGEE. CDR3 nucleotide sequence: TGTGCCAGCAGCGTAGGACACAGCGATCCCTATGGCTACACCTTC. It specifies CASSVGHSDPYGYTF. The entire variable domain, with the rest obtained from reference TRBV9 and TRBJ1-2, is as follows: DSGVTQTPKHLITATGQRVTLRCSPRSGDLSVYWYQQSLDQGLQFLIQYYNGEERAKGNILERFSAQQFPDLHSELNLSSLELGDSALYFCASSVGHSDPYGYTFGSGTRLTVV.

This clonotype was counted at least ten times. This sequence joins TRBV27 and TRBJ1-2, with D uncertain. Germline-derived CDR1 and CDR2 are MNHEY and SMNVEV (reference sequence). V was clipped by 3 bases and J by 2 bases, with 7 bases between them. The CDR3 has 13 amino acids. CDR3 amino acids: CASSFGNNYGYTF. CDR3 coding DNA: TGTGCCAGCAGTTTCGGAAACAACTATGGCTACACCTTC.

This chain uses TRBV5-1 with TRBJ2-1; D not resolved. CDR1 and CDR2 (germline): SGHRS, YFSETQ. With 2 bases removed from V and 8 bases from J, the gap between germline ends came to 11 bases. This CDR3 has 13 amino acids. CDR3 in DNA: TGCGCCAGCAGCTTTGCCCCGGCGGATGAGCAGTTCTTC. Protein sequence: CASSFAPADEQFF.

The rearrangement uses TRBV29-1 and TRBJ2-4; D not certain. The tail of the sequence fits TRBJ2-7 better, so the J call may be wrong. The CDR3 consists of 11 residues. Germline assignment: CDR1 SQVTM and CDR2 ANQGSEA. CDR3 residues: CSVALGYEQYF. Here the CDR3 DNA reads TGCAGCGTTGCCTTGGGGTACGAGCAGTACTTC.

The chain uses TRBV27 and TRBJ1-5; D is ambiguous. V was shortened by 3 bases and J by 1 base, with 16 bases between the two germline ends. The germline V gene encodes CDR1 MNHEY and CDR2 SMNVEV (reference sequence). There are 17 residues in the CDR3. For the CDR3, the DNA is TGTGCCAGCAGTTTTCCCCCCGGGGAAGGGAGCAATCAGCCCCAGCATTTT. Translation: CASSFPPGEGSNQPQHF.

This clonotype was seen a few times. This chain uses TRBV12-3 or TRBV12-4 with TRBJ2-3; tentative D call: TRBD2 (5 bases). Trimming removed 6 bases at V and 2 bases at J, with 15 bases between. The CDR3 covers 15 residues. CDR3 region: CASRRRYWATDTQYF. CDR3 DNA: TGTGCCAGCAGACGGAGGTATTGGGCCACAGATACGCAGTATTTT.